The 10 T cell receptor beta chains below all came from one sample that was sequenced in a study of Ad26.COV2.S vaccination and SARS-CoV-2 variants (dated by TCRdb to the early 2020s). The receptor library was made with the immunoSEQ multiplex PCR assay. The source is immuneACCESS, and TCRdb retained only in-frame sequences with V and J called. Part of the clones is not carried over; for the studies checked, unresolved V genes explain less than half of this, and the remainder is unexplained. Across this sample there are 300,000 to 500,000 clones, with around nine tenths seen only once. The ten largest account for 3.5% of the sample. The sample's treatment or condition, from its label and the paper: some 20 received Ad26.COV2.S at low or high dose, single or two shots; about 5 received placebo; per-sample allocation not given. For vaccine and placebo recipients, repertoires were sequenced using samples collected on day 63 after the first injection.

The material sequenced was peripheral blood, taken in a trial of Ad26.COV2.S vaccine versus placebo. Source of these receptors: a person aged 18-60 years who received the Ad26.COV2.S COVID-19 vaccine or a placebo.

This chain uses TRBV5-1 with TRBJ1-2; TRBD1 aligns across 10 bases. Germline V gene data show CDR1 as SGHRS and CDR2 as YFSETQ. After removal of 4 bases from V and 5 bases from J, the junction contained 8 bases not matched to a gene. This CDR3 comprises 15 residues. The CDR3 reads CASSPEGQGRYGYTF. CDR3 nucleotides: TGCGCCAGCAGCCCGGAGGGACAGGGGAGATATGGCTACACCTTC.

This chain joins TRBV5-1 and TRBJ2-3, with TRBD1 matching over 9 bases. Trimming at V came to 7 bases and at J to 3 bases, leaving 6 bases not matched to a gene. This CDR3 is built from 14 residues. CDR1 is SGHRS and CDR2 is YFSETQ in the germline V gene. CDR3 sequence reads: CASFRDRDTDTQYF. CDR3 nucleotides: TGCGCCAGCTTCCGGGACAGGGATACAGATACGCAGTATTTT.

The J gene is TRBJ2-1, the V gene TRBV3-1 (or the pseudogene TRBV3-2); D not certain. Trimming took off 6 bases at V and 4 bases at J, with 4 bases between the two ends. The CDR3 sequence is 11 residues long. CDR1 and CDR2 (germline): LGHDT, YNNKEL (reference sequence). This chain's CDR3 is CASRLYNEQFF. CDR3 DNA: TGTGCCAGCAGACTGTACAATGAGCAGTTCTTC.

The chain couples TRBV5-1 to TRBJ2-2; 8 positions match TRBD2. Germline V gives CDR1 SGHRS, CDR2 YFSETQ. This CDR3 comprises 17 residues. Trimming took 3 bases from V and 2 from J; bases not matched to a gene: 9. The CDR3 nucleotides read TGCGCCAGCAGCTCCAGCCGGGAGGGATTTAACACCGGGGAGCTGTTTTTT. Its protein product is CASSSSREGFNTGELFF.

The chain links TRBV27 to TRBJ2-7, with TRBD2 matching over 8 bases. The CDR3 runs 15 residues. In germline, CDR1 is MNHEY, CDR2 SMNVEV (reference sequence). V gave up 3 bases and J gave up 2 bases; unmatched junction bases: 6. The CDR3 DNA reads TGTGCCAGCAGTTTGTTAGCGGGGACCACCTACGAGCAGTACTTC. This codes for CASSLLAGTTYEQYF.

The V and J genes are TRBV7-2 and TRBJ2-7; weak D call: TRBD1 (5 bases). Per the germline V gene, CDR1 is SGHTA and CDR2 is FQGNSA. V lost 2 bases, J lost 1 base, and 9 bases lay in between. CDR3 length equals 14 residues. The CDR3 DNA sequence: TGTGCCAGCAGCTTATCAGGGAAATCCTACGAGCAGTACTTC. It yields the protein CASSLSGKSYEQYF.

This chain connects TRBV14 to TRBJ1-1, with D tentatively TRBD1 (6 bases). The CDR3 sequence is 16 residues long. With 2 bases removed from V and 4 bases from J, the gap between germline ends came to 17 bases. Germline V lookup: CDR1 SGHDN, CDR2 FVKESK. CDR3 sequence: CASSQLRGSRVTEAFF. DNA of the CDR3: TGTGCCAGCAGCCAATTGAGGGGGAGTCGGGTCACTGAAGCTTTCTTT.

This clone was detected once. The rearrangement uses TRBV13 and TRBJ2-2; no firm D call. Trimming stripped 3 bases from V and 6 bases from J, with 8 bases between. This CDR3 region has 13 residues. Germline CDR1 and CDR2: PRHDT and FYEKMQ (reference sequence). The DNA of the CDR3 is TGTGCCAGCAGCTTTTGGAGCTCCGGGGAGCTGTTTTTT. Protein: CASSFWSSGELFF. Full variable domain (missing parts from reference TRBV13 and TRBJ2-2): AAGVIQSPRHLIKEKRETATLKCYPIPRHDTVYWYQQGPGQDPQFLISFYEKMQSDKGSIPDRFSAQQFSDYHSELNMSSLELGDSALYFCASSFWSSGELFFGEGSRLTVL.

This clone was detected once. V gene TRBV7-2 combines with J gene TRBJ2-5; TRBD2 is a possible D gene (6 bases). From germline, CDR1 is SGHTA and CDR2 FQGNSA. Trimming cost V 1 base and J 4 bases, with 25 bases left between them. The CDR3 length is 19 residues. The CDR3 protein is CASSLVGSGTSGGGETQYF. DNA of the CDR3: TGTGCCAGCAGCTTAGTGGGGTCCGGGACCAGTGGGGGAGGAGAGACCCAGTACTTC. The full variable domain, in which reference TRBV7-2 and TRBJ2-5 provide the parts outside the CDR3, is GAGVSQSPSNKVTEKGKDVELRCDPISGHTALYWYRQSLGQGLEFLIYFQGNSAPDKSGLPSDRFSAERTGGSVSTLTIQRTQQEDSAVYLCASSLVGSGTSGGGETQYFGPGTRLLVL.

The chain carries TRBV7-8 and TRBJ1-1; 7 nucleotides agree with TRBD1. CDR3 length: 17 residues. Germline loops: CDR1 SGHVS, CDR2 FQNEAQ. V trimming: 5 bases; J trimming: 1 base; junction bases outside the gene matches: 13. The CDR3 loop is CASSTRWKGQKNTEAFF. CDR3 coding DNA: TGTGCCAGCAGCACCCGGTGGAAGGGACAGAAGAACACTGAAGCTTTCTTT.